This T cell receptor (beta chain) was profiled in a study of tumor-infiltrating lymphocytes in localized non-small cell lung cancer. Background on the study: Tumor tissue and non-adjacent uninvolved lung came from each patient. Study results and limitations: T-cell fraction did not differ between immunotypes IM1 and IM2.

Comment on this clone: Its antigen is currently unknown.

V was shortened by 4 bases and J by 8 bases, with 12 bases between the two germline ends. The CDR3 spans 13 residues. CDR1 and CDR2 (germline): MNHEY, SVGAGI. Here immunoSEQ multiplex PCR was the method, and the copy in TCRdb shows in-frame clones only, minus some. The data contain around 5,400 clones, approximately 85% of them seen just once; the ten biggest clones take up approximately 9.8%. The V gene is TRBV6-5, the J gene TRBJ2-1; D gene uncertain. The receptor's source is a human donor with non-small cell lung cancer. The sample was lung tumor tissue. In DNA, the CDR3 is TGTGCCAGCAGTTGGCGAGGTTTCGATGAGCAGTTCTTC. This translates into CASSWRGFDEQFF.